One and the same sample provided the 32 T cell receptor beta chains below, sequenced in a study of a mutant IDH1 vaccine in newly diagnosed glioma. Sequencing was performed with immunoSEQ multiplex PCR; in TCRdb, only in-frame clones are kept and a portion is missing. The table shows more than 35,000 clones, with approximately 85% occurring only once. Their recognized antigens are unknown. Specified time point: week 5, during vaccination. In the vaccine, a single dose held 300 ug of the mutant IDH1 20-mer peptide, along with topical imiquimod. The source was PBMCs, collected from a glioma patient whose treatment included an IDH1 peptide vaccine. The receptors originated from a man in his forties with glioma.

The rearrangement links TRBV2 to TRBJ1-1; D is unresolved. The V end was cut by 7 bases, the J end by 1 base, with 10 bases between. The CDR3 contains 13 residues. CDR1 SNHLY and CDR2 FYNNEI come from the germline V gene. The CDR3 is CASMRRPNTEAFF. In DNA, the CDR3 is TGTGCCAGCATGCGACGGCCGAACACTGAAGCTTTCTTT.

The rearrangement links TRBV27 to TRBJ1-5, with 10 bases aligning to TRBD1. The CDR3 is 16 amino acids. Germline trimming cut 5 bases from V and 5 bases from J; bases unmatched to any gene: 9. CDR1 is MNHEY and CDR2 is SMNVEV in the germline V gene (reference sequence). The CDR3 loop is CASSPWGTGAHQPQHF. DNA for the CDR3: TGTGCCAGCAGTCCTTGGGGGACAGGGGCGCATCAGCCCCAGCATTTT.

This rearrangement joins TRBV19 to TRBJ2-5; D uncertain. The CDR3 sequence is 13 residues long. V lost 5 bases, J lost 2 bases, and 9 bases lay in between. Germline-derived CDR1 and CDR2 are LNHDA and SQIVND (reference sequence). CDR3: CASSSTPQETQYF. In nucleotides, the CDR3 is TGTGCCAGTAGTTCAACCCCTCAAGAGACCCAGTACTTC.

This clone was counted a single time. The gene calls are TRBV19 and TRBJ1-2; D is possibly TRBD1 (5 bases). The CDR3 runs 13 residues. CDR1 LNHDA and CDR2 SQIVND come from the germline V gene (reference sequence). Trimming took 6 bases from V and 6 from J, leaving 14 bases between them. In nucleotides, the CDR3 is TGTGCCAGTAGCTCAAGGTCGGGGGATGGCTACACCTTC. Residues: CASSSRSGDGYTF. Together with reference TRBV19 and TRBJ1-2, the CDR3 gives the full variable domain: DGGITQSPKYLFRKEGQNVTLSCEQNLNHDAMYWYRQDPGQGLRLIYYSQIVNDFQKGDIAEGYSVSREKKESFPLTVTSAQKNPTAFYLCASSSRSGDGYTFGSGTRLTVV.

V gene TRBV4-3 combines with J gene TRBJ2-1; D gene uncertain. CDR3 length equals 13 residues. Trimming took off 0 bases at V and 4 bases at J, with 4 bases between the two ends. CDR1 and CDR2 (germline): LGHNA, YSLEER. CDR3 amino acids: CASSQEVYNEQFF. The CDR3 region has the DNA TGCGCCAGCAGCCAAGAAGTATACAATGAGCAGTTCTTC.

This chain uses TRBV6-1 with TRBJ2-1; 9 bases match TRBD2. The CDR3 is 14 residues long. Germline V CDR1 and CDR2: MNHNS, SASEGT. Trimming cost V 6 bases and J 7 bases; bases outside gene matches: 7. The CDR3 protein is CASSIAGVGNEQFF. The CDR3, as DNA: TGTGCCAGCAGCATAGCGGGAGTGGGGAATGAGCAGTTCTTC.

The gene calls are TRBV7-2 and TRBJ1-2; possibly TRBD1 for D (6 bases). CDR1 and CDR2 from the germline V gene are SGHTA and FQGNSA. The germline V and J ends were trimmed by 5 bases and 1 base, with 17 bases remaining between them. The CDR3 covers 16 residues. The CDR3 DNA reads as TGTGCCAGCAGCGTCGAGGGGGGGGGTCTTAACTATGGCTACACCTTC. This sequence encodes CASSVEGGGLNYGYTF.

V gene TRBV5-1 combines with J gene TRBJ2-7; D remains unclear. The CDR3 runs 14 residues. Deletions cut 4 bases from V and 3 bases from J, with 14 bases between. Per the germline V gene, CDR1 is SGHRS and CDR2 is YFSETQ. In nucleotides, the CDR3 is TGCGCCAGCAGCATTGGAGACCCAAGCTACGAGCAGTACTTC. Translating gives CASSIGDPSYEQYF.

V and J are TRBV19 and TRBJ2-7; perhaps TRBD2 as D (5 bases). CDR1 is LNHDA and CDR2 is SQIVND in the germline V gene (reference sequence). This CDR3 is 14 amino acids long. Trimming removed 0 bases from V and 4 bases from J, with 10 bases in between. CDR3 DNA sequence: TGTGCCAGTAGTATAGACCCGAGGACTTACGAGCAGTACTTC. It encodes CASSIDPRTYEQYF.

The V and J genes are TRBV5-1 and TRBJ2-3; TRBD1 might be the D (7 bases). The CDR3 is 15 residues long. The V end lost 4 bases, the J end lost 1 base, and 13 bases lay between the germline ends. From germline, CDR1 is SGHRS and CDR2 YFSETQ. CDR3 in amino acids: CASSNQGGGTDTQYF. CDR3 DNA sequence: TGCGCCAGCAGCAATCAGGGGGGCGGCACAGATACGCAGTATTTT.

The chain employs TRBV18 and TRBJ2-1; D gene unclear. Germline CDR1 and CDR2: KGHSH and LQKENI. V lost 3 bases and J lost 5, with 11 bases in between. This CDR3 is built from 14 residues. CDR3 bases: TGTGCCAGCTCACCCCAGCTGGGAAACAATGAGCAGTTCTTC. As protein: CASSPQLGNNEQFF.

The genes are TRBV6-1 and TRBJ1-1, with no clear D. There are 11 residues in the CDR3. V lost 8 bases and J 2 bases, leaving 6 bases between the germline ends. CDR1 and CDR2 (germline): MNHNS, SASEGT. As DNA, the CDR3 is TGTGCCAGCCAGCACAACACTGAAGCTTTCTTT. Translation gives CASQHNTEAFF.

V and J are TRBV4-3 and TRBJ1-2; no definite D call. V was shortened by 2 bases and J by 0 bases, with 13 bases between the two germline ends. Germline values: CDR1 LGHNA, CDR2 YSLEER. The CDR3 contains 16 residues. CDR3 region: CASSQPVGGSNYGYTF. CDR3 nucleotides: TGCGCCAGCAGCCAACCTGTGGGAGGCTCTAACTATGGCTACACCTTC.

V and J are TRBV10-3 and TRBJ1-3; D might be TRBD1 (5 bases). Trimming cost V 4 bases and J 0 bases, with 10 bases left between them. This CDR3 region has 15 residues. In germline, CDR1 is ENHRY, CDR2 SYGVKD. The DNA for the CDR3 is TGTGCCATCAGTGGAGTGGGGGACTCTGGAAACACCATATATTTT. Translated, it gives CAISGVGDSGNTIYF.

V usage is TRBV6-6 and J usage is TRBJ2-7, with 14 bases aligning to TRBD2. The germline V gene encodes CDR1 MNHNY and CDR2 SVGAGI (reference sequence). The V gene end was trimmed by 6 bases and the J gene end by 5 bases; junction bases not matched to a gene: 6. This CDR3 comprises 15 residues. The CDR3 sequence is CASSPGTSGGHEQYF. The DNA of the CDR3 is TGTGCCAGCAGCCCTGGGACTAGCGGGGGACACGAGCAGTACTTC.

V usage is TRBV7-2 and J usage is TRBJ2-1; 10 bases are shared with TRBD2. CDR1 is SGHTA and CDR2 is FQGNSA in the germline V gene. The ends lost 2 bases at V and 7 bases at J; junction bases unmatched: 5. The CDR3 has 15 residues. The CDR3 spells CASSLTGLARNEQFF. The CDR3 DNA sequence: TGTGCCAGCAGCTTAACGGGACTAGCGAGGAATGAGCAGTTCTTC.

The J gene is TRBJ2-3, the V gene TRBV28; a weak D match, TRBD2 (5 bases). CDR1 is MDHEN and CDR2 is SYDVKM in the germline V gene. The CDR3 consists of 16 residues. V was shortened by 5 bases and J by 4 bases, with 19 bases between the two germline ends. The CDR3 nucleotides read TGTGCCAGCAGTAGGAGCGGCGCCCCTAAGGCAGATACGCAGTATTTT. Amino acids: CASSRSGAPKADTQYF. Together with reference TRBV28 and TRBJ2-3, the CDR3 gives the full variable domain: DVKVTQSSRYLVKRTGEKVFLECVQDMDHENMFWYRQDPGLGLRLIYFSYDVKMKEKGDIPEGYSVSREKKERFSLILESASTNQTSMYLCASSRSGAPKADTQYFGPGTRLTVL.

This clone was counted a single time. The CDR3 DNA reads TGTGCCAGCAGCTTGGGGATACACCTCTACAATGAGCAGTTCTTC. Residues: CASSLGIHLYNEQFF. The chain employs TRBV7-2 and TRBJ2-1; D remains ambiguous. V lost 3 bases and J lost 3, with 12 bases in between. The CDR3 length is 15 residues. CDR1 is SGHTA, CDR2 FQGNSA, per germline.

The chain is built from TRBV28 and TRBJ2-5; D is unresolved. The CDR3 runs to 14 residues. V lost 2 bases to trimming and J lost 3 bases, with 10 bases between them. CDR1 MDHEN and CDR2 SYDVKM come from the germline V gene. CDR3 coding DNA: TGTGCCAGCAGTTTACCGGACGGAAAAGAGACCCAGTACTTC. Its translation: CASSLPDGKETQYF.

This rearrangement joins TRBV6-4 to TRBJ2-7; tentative D call: TRBD1 (6 bases). Trimming left V 0 bases short and J 8 bases short, with 23 bases between. The CDR3 totals 17 residues. Germline CDR1 and CDR2: MRHNA and SNTAGT. DNA for the CDR3: TGTGCCAGCAGTGACTCCTGGGGCAGGGGTTACCAAAGCCAGCAGTACTTC. Translating it yields CASSDSWGRGYQSQQYF.

CDR3 coding DNA: TGTGCCAGCAGCTATCGGAGCTCCTACGAGCAGTACTTC. Protein: CASSYRSSYEQYF. The chain recombines TRBV7-3 with TRBJ2-7, with D hard to call. CDR3 length: 13 residues. With 4 bases removed from V and 0 bases from J, the gap between germline ends came to 7 bases. Germline V gene sequence: CDR1 SGHTA, CDR2 FQGTGA.

V and J are TRBV5-6 and TRBJ1-5; D gene unclear. CDR1 and CDR2 from the germline V gene are SGHDT and YYEEEE. Trimming pared 1 base from V and 0 bases from J, leaving 11 bases between. The CDR3 consists of 16 residues. The CDR3 DNA sequence: TGTGCCAGCAGCTTGTGGAGGGAAAATAGCAATCAGCCCCAGCATTTT. Translated, it gives CASSLWRENSNQPQHF.

The chain couples TRBV28 to TRBJ1-2; D is ambiguous. This CDR3 is built from 11 residues. Germline CDR1 and CDR2: MDHEN and SYDVKM. V lost 8 bases and J lost 2, with 6 bases in between. DNA of the CDR3: TGTGCCAGCGGGCAAAACTATGGCTACACCTTC. Translation: CASGQNYGYTF.

The V call is TRBV19, the J call TRBJ2-1; D unclear. CDR1 LNHDA and CDR2 SQIVND come from the germline V gene (reference sequence). The CDR3 runs 15 residues. Trimming pared 1 base from V and 2 bases from J, leaving 9 bases between. This CDR3 is CASSIVPGPYNEQFF. The CDR3 DNA sequence: TGTGCCAGTAGTATAGTCCCCGGGCCCTACAATGAGCAGTTCTTC.

The rearrangement links TRBV29-1 to TRBJ2-7, with D possibly matching TRBD1 (6 bases). Germline V lookup: CDR1 SQVTM, CDR2 ANQGSEA. The germline V and J ends were trimmed by 4 bases and 6 bases, with 13 bases remaining between them. This CDR3 has 12 amino acids. CDR3 in amino acids: CSVGPGAREQYF. CDR3 DNA: TGCAGCGTTGGGCCAGGGGCGCGCGAGCAGTACTTC.

This clone was found once. V and J are TRBV10-3 and TRBJ2-5; no definite D call. Germline values: CDR1 ENHRY, CDR2 SYGVKD. The CDR3 is made up of 14 amino acids. Between the trimmed V and J ends, which lost 4 bases and 1 base, there was a span of 10 bases. CDR3 DNA: TGTGCCATCAGTGCTTCCGGATTCCAAGAGACCCAGTACTTC. It encodes CAISASGFQETQYF.

A few counts support this clone. The chain joins TRBV11-1 to TRBJ2-7; TRBD1 might be the D (6 bases). CDR1 and CDR2 (germline): SGHAT, FQDESV (reference sequence). V was pared by 5 bases and J by 3 bases, with 8 bases between. This CDR3 region has 12 residues. The CDR3 reads CASSLQGYEQYF. The CDR3 DNA reads TGTGCCAGCAGCCTACAGGGCTACGAGCAGTACTTC.

V is TRBV4-1 and J is TRBJ2-5; TRBD2 matches at 8 bases. Losses at the gene ends were 6 bases for V and 7 bases for J; bases not matched to a gene: 10. The germline gives CDR1 MGHRA, CDR2 YSYEKL. The CDR3 runs to 14 residues. CDR3: CASRAPGGLLTQYF. The CDR3 DNA reads as TGCGCCAGCAGAGCGCCGGGGGGGCTATTGACCCAGTACTTC.

This rearrangement joins TRBV29-1 to TRBJ1-2, with 11 bases aligning to TRBD1. Trimming cost V 6 bases and J 7 bases; bases outside gene matches: 10. The germline CDR1 and CDR2 sequences are SQVTM and ANQGSEA. This CDR3 spans 14 amino acids. This CDR3 reads CSVDGQGAISGYTF. In nucleotides, the CDR3 is TGCAGCGTAGATGGACAGGGGGCAATCAGTGGCTACACCTTC.

This chain connects TRBV7-2 to TRBJ1-3; no clear D. The CDR3 loop spans 14 amino acids. Germline assignment: CDR1 SGHTA and CDR2 FQGNSA. V lost 2 bases and J 0 bases, leaving 5 bases between the germline ends. The CDR3 DNA is TGTGCCAGCAGCTTATCCGTCTCTGGAAACACCATATATTTT. Translated, it gives CASSLSVSGNTIYF. The entire variable domain, with the rest obtained from reference TRBV7-2 and TRBJ1-3, is as follows: GAGVSQSPSNKVTEKGKDVELRCDPISGHTALYWYRQSLGQGLEFLIYFQGNSAPDKSGLPSDRFSAERTGGSVSTLTIQRTQQEDSAVYLCASSLSVSGNTIYFGEGSWLTVV.

The chain recombines TRBV19 with TRBJ1-2, with 8 bases lining up with TRBD1. Germline CDR1 and CDR2: LNHDA and SQIVND (reference sequence). The V segment lost 8 bases and the J segment 4 bases; nucleotides outside the gene matches: 12. This CDR3 is built from 15 residues. For the CDR3, the DNA is TGTGCCAGTTCGACTTCGGGACAGGCATTCTATGGCTACACCTTC. Its translation is CASSTSGQAFYGYTF.

The rearrangement uses TRBV6-5 and TRBJ1-5; unclear D gene. Germline CDR1 is MNHEY and CDR2 is SVGAGI. Trimming removed 2 bases from V and 4 bases from J, with 6 bases in between. This CDR3 region has 13 residues. CDR3 protein: CASSYDQNQPQHF. The CDR3 DNA follows: TGTGCCAGCAGTTACGATCAGAATCAGCCCCAGCATTTT.